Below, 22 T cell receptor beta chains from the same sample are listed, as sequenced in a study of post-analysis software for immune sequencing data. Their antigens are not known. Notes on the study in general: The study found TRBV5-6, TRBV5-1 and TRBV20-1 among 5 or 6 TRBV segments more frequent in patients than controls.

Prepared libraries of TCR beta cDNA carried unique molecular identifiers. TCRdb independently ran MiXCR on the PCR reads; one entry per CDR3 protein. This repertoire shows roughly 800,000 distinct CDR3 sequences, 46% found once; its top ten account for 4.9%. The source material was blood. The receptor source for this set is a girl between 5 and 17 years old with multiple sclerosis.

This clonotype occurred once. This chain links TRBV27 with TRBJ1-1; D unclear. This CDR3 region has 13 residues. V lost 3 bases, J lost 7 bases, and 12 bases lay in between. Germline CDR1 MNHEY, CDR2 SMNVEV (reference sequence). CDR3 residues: CASSFNMGNEAFF. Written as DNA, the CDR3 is TGTGCCAGCAGTTTCAACATGGGTAATGAAGCTTTCTTT.

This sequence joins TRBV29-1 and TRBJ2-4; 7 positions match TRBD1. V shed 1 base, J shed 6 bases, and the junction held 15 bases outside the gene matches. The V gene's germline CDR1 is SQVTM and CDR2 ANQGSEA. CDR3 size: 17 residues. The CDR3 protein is CSVEGWGSRTGPNIQYF. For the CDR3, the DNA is TGCAGCGTTGAAGGGTGGGGTTCGAGGACAGGACCAAACATTCAGTACTTC.

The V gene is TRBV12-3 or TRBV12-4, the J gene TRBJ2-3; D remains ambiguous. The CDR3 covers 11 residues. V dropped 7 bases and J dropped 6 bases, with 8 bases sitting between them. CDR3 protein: CASTDLDTQYF. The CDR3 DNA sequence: TGTGCCAGCACCGACCTCGATACGCAGTATTTT.

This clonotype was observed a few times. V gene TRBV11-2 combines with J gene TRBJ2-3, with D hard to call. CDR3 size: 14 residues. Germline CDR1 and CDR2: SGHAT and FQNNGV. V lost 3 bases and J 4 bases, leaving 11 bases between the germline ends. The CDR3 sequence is CASSLDFSADTQYF. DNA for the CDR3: TGTGCCAGCAGCTTGGATTTTAGTGCAGATACGCAGTATTTT.

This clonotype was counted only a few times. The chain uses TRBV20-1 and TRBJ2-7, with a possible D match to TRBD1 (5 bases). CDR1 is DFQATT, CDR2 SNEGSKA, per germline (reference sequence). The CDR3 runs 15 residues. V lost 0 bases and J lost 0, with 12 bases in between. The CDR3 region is CSARDATGLSYEQYF. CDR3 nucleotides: TGCAGTGCTAGAGACGCTACAGGTCTCTCCTACGAGCAGTACTTC.

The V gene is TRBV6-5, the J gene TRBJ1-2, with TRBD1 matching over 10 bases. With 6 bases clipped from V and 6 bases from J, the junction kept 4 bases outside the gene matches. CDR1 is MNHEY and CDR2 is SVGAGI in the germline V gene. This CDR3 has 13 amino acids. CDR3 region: CASSRDRGHGYTF. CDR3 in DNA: TGTGCCAGCAGCCGCGACAGGGGGCATGGCTACACCTTC.

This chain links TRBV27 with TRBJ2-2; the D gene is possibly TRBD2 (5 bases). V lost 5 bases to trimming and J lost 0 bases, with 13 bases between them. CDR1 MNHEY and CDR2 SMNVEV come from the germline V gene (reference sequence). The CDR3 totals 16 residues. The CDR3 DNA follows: TGTGCCAGCAGTACCCCTCTCGGGGCGAACACCGGGGAGCTGTTTTTT. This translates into CASSTPLGANTGELFF.

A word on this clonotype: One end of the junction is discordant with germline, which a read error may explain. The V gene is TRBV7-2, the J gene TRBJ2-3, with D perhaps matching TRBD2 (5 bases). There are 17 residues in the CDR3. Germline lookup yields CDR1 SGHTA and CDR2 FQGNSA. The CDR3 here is CASGLARTLSIPDTQYF. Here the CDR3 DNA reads TGTGCCAGCGGCTTAGCGCGGACCCTCTCCATTCCAGATACGCAGTATTTT.

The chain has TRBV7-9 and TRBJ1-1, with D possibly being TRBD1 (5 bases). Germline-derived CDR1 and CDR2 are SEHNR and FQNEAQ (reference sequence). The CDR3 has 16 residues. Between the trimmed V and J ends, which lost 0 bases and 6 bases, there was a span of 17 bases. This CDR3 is CASSLALAGVGPEAFF. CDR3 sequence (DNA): TGTGCCAGCAGCTTAGCGCTCGCGGGGGTTGGCCCTGAAGCTTTCTTT.

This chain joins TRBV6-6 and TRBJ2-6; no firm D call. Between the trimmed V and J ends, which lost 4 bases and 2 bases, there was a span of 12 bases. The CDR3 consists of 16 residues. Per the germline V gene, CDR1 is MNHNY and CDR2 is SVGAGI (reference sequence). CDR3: CASSSSTVPGANVLTF. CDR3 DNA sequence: TGTGCCAGCAGTTCATCCACAGTGCCTGGGGCCAACGTCCTGACTTTC.

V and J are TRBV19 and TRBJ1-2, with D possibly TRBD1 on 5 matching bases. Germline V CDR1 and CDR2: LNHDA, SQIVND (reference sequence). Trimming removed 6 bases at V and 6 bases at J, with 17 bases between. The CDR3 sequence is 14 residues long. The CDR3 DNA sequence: TGTGCCAGTAGCGAAGCAGGGAATGTCCATGGCTACACCTTC. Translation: CASSEAGNVHGYTF.

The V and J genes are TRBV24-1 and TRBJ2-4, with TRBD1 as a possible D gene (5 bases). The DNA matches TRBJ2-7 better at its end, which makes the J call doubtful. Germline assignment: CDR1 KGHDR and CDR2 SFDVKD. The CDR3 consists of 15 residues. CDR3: CATSDPGSPPYEQYF. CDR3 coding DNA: TGTGCCACCAGTGACCCAGGGTCTCCCCCCTACGAGCAGTACTTC.

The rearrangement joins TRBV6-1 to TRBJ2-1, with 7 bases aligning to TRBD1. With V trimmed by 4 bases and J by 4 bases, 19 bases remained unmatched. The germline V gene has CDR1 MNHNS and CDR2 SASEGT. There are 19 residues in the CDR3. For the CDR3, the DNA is TGTGCCAGCAGTGCATACGGATCAAAGCAGGACAGGATTTACAATGAGCAGTTCTTC. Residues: CASSAYGSKQDRIYNEQFF.

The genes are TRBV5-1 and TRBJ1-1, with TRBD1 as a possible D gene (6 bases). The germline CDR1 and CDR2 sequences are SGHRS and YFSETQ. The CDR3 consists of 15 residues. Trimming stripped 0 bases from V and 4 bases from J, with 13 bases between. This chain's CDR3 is CASSLVGGGTTEAFF. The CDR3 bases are TGCGCCAGCAGCTTGGTAGGGGGGGGGACCACTGAAGCTTTCTTT.

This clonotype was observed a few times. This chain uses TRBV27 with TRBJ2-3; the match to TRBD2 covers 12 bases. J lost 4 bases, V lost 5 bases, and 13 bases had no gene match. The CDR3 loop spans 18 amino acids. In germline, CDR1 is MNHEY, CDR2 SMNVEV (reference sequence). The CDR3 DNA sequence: TGTGCCAGCAGTCTCCGTCTAGCGGGAGGGTCCCCGGCAGATACGCAGTATTTT. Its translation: CASSLRLAGGSPADTQYF.

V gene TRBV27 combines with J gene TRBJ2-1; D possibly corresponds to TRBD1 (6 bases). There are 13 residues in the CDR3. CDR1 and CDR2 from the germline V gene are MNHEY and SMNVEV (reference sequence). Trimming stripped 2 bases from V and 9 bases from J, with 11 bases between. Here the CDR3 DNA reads TGTGCCAGCAGTTTACCTCAGGGGTTTGAGCAGTTCTTC. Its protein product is CASSLPQGFEQFF.

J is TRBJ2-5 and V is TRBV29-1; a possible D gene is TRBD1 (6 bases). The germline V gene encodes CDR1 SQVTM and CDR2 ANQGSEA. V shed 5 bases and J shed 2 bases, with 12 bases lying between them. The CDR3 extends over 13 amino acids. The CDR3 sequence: CSVLQTGQETQYF. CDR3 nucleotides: TGCAGCGTTTTACAGACAGGACAAGAGACCCAGTACTTC. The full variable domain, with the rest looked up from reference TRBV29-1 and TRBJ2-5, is SAVISQKPSRDICQRGTSLTIQCQVDSQVTMMFWYRQQPGQSLTLIATANQGSEATYESGFVIDKFPISRPNLTFSTLTVSNMSPEDSSIYLCSVLQTGQETQYFGPGTRLLVL.

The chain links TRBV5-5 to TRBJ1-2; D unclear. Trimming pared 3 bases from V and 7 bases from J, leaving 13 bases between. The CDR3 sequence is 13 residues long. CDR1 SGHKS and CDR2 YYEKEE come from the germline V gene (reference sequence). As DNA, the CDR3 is TGTGCCAGCAGCTCGGAAAGGGAGGTTGGCTACACCTTC. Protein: CASSSEREVGYTF.

The CDR3 DNA sequence: TGTGCCTGGAGTGGGGACGGCTGTTCACCCCTCCACTTT. Amino acids: CAWSGDGCSPLHF. The gene calls are TRBV30 and TRBJ1-6, with a weak D call TRBD1 (5 bases). Germline values: CDR1 GTSNPN, CDR2 SVGIG (reference sequence). CDR3 size: 13 residues. The V and J ends lost 1 base and 9 bases respectively, with 10 bases between them.

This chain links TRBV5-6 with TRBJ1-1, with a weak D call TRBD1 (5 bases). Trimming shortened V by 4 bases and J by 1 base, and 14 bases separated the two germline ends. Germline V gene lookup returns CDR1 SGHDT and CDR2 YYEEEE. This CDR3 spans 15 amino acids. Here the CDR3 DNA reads TGTGCCAGCAGCCTGAAGGCAGGGTGGAACACTGAAGCTTTCTTT. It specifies CASSLKAGWNTEAFF. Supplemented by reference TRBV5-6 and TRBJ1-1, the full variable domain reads DAGVTQSPTHLIKTRGQQVTLRCSPKSGHDTVSWYQQALGQGPQFIFQYYEEEERQRGNFPDRFSGHQFPNYSSELNVNALLLGDSALYLCASSLKAGWNTEAFFGQGTRLTVV.

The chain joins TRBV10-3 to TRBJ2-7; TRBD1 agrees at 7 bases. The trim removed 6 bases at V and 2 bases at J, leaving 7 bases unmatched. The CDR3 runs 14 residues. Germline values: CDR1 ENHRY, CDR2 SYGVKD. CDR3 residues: CAIRDTGDPYEQYF. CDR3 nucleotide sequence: TGTGCCATCAGAGATACAGGGGATCCCTACGAGCAGTACTTC.

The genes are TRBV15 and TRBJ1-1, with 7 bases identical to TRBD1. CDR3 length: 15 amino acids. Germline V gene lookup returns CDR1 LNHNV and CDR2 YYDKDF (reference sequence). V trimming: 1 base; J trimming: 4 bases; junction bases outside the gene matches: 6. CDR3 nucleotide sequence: TGTGCCACCAGCAGAGTACCCAGGGGGAGCACTGAAGCTTTCTTT. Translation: CATSRVPRGSTEAFF. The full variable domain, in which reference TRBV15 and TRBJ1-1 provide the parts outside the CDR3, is DAMVIQNPRYQVTQFGKPVTLSCSQTLNHNVMYWYQQKSSQAPKLLFHYYDKDFNNEADTPDNFQSRRPNTSFCFLDIRSPGLGDTAMYLCATSRVPRGSTEAFFGQGTRLTVV.